Included here is one T cell receptor beta chain sequence, with context. Its specificity is not known. When sampled, the donors appeared nominally healthy, though they likely had unrecorded immune exposures. The CDR3 is 15 residues long. Trimming took 7 bases from V and 3 from J; bases not matched to a gene: 12. CDR1 and CDR2 from the germline V gene are SNHLY and FYNNEI. PCR used 60 Vbeta primers and 13 Jbeta primers. Sequencing was performed with immunoSEQ multiplex PCR; in TCRdb, only in-frame clones are kept and a portion is missing. Here the sample spans roughly 150,000 clones, roughly 80% being singletons. This entry comes from a study of cytomegalovirus exposure and HLA in healthy donors. Whole-study results and caveats: Reported findings show TCR beta sequences accurately forecast HLA-A and HLA-B alleles in most subjects. In a later analysis, compared with equally common non-associated chains, HLA-associated beta chains were more expanded. Several of the most significant clusters were apparently associated with common viral pathogens in a later analysis.

The chain is built from TRBV2 and TRBJ2-7, with 7 bases fitting TRBD1. This receptor was identified in a male donor in good health and CMV-seronegative. The sequenced sample consisted of PBMCs. The CDR3: CASNTQTGVGYEQYF. CDR3 coding DNA: TGTGCCAGCAACACGCAAACAGGGGTCGGCTACGAGCAGTACTTC. Filled out from reference TRBV2 and TRBJ2-7, the complete variable domain reads EPEVTQTPSHQVTQMGQEVILRCVPISNHLYFYWYRQILGQKVEFLVSFYNNEISEKSEIFDDQFSVERPDGSNFTLKIRSTKLEDSAMYFCASNTQTGVGYEQYFGPGTRLTVT.